This entry concerns a single T cell receptor (beta chain). Here immunoSEQ multiplex PCR was the method, and the copy in TCRdb shows in-frame clones only, minus some. The sample holds some 28,000 clones, roughly 85% seen once. This specimen comes from a study of control samples from healthy donors and cancer patients. CDR3 size: 16 residues. Trimming took 3 bases from V and 3 from J; bases not matched to a gene: 9. CDR1 and CDR2 from the germline V gene are SGHRS and YFSETQ. The chain has TRBV5-1 and TRBJ2-7, with 10 bases that match TRBD2. This TCR was sampled from a man aged 55 to 70 with head and neck cancer. Sequenced input: PBMCs. The CDR3 DNA is TGCGCCAGCAGCTACGCGCGGACTAGCGGTAACTACGAGCAGTACTTC. Protein: CASSYARTSGNYEQYF. Using reference TRBV5-1 and TRBJ2-7 for the parts outside the CDR3, the full variable domain is KAGVTQTPRYLIKTRGQQVTLSCSPISGHRSVSWYQQTPGQGLQFLFEYFSETQRNKGNFPGRFSGRQFSNSRSEMNVSTLELGDSALYLCASSYARTSGNYEQYFGPGTRLTVT.